What follows describes a single T cell receptor beta chain. Sorted-subset replicate PCRs used 150 to 200 ng DNA, tens of thousands of T cell genomes. The table came from immunoSEQ multiplex PCR; TCRdb's copy has only in-frame clones and leaves some out. The table shows over a million clones, with roughly 95% occurring only once. The source of the sample is a study of shared clonotypes between healthy human individuals. The germline gives CDR1 SGHVS, CDR2 FQNEAQ. V shed 9 bases and J 4 bases; nucleotides not matched to a gene: 11. The CDR3 spans 14 residues. This sequence originates from a man aged 30 to 39 in good health. What was sequenced was naive CD4+ T cells sorted from blood. The sample's subset: CD45RA+ positively selected. The gene calls are TRBV7-8 and TRBJ2-7, with 8 bases identical to TRBD1. The CDR3 DNA follows: TGTGCCAGTCTACGGGACAGGAGATCTTACGAGCAGTACTTC. Its protein is CASLRDRRSYEQYF. Combining the CDR3 with reference TRBV7-8 and TRBJ2-7 gives the whole variable domain GAGVSQSPRYKVAKRGQDVALRCDPISGHVSLFWYQQALGQGPEFLTYFQNEAQLDKSGLPSDRFFAERPEGSVSTLKIQRTQQEDSAVYLCASLRDRRSYEQYFGPGTRLTVT.